Sequencing of this T cell receptor (beta chain) was carried out in a study of CD8+ T cells in alopecia areata. Whole-study findings and limits: Many expanded lesional clones persisted in scalp and blood during tofacitinib treatment.

cDNA reverse transcribed from extracted RNA served as the sequencing template. The repertoire was sequenced with immunoSEQ multiplex PCR; TCRdb's copy has only in-frame clones and lacks some. The sample shows about 200,000 clones, less than 65% of them seen only once. V shed 6 bases and J shed 4 bases, with 11 bases lying between them. CDR3 size: 13 residues. Germline-derived CDR1 and CDR2 are SGHVS and FQNEAQ. In its sample, this clone was seen a few times. Its antigen is not known. Specified treatment: oral pan-JAK inhibitor, 5-10 mg twice daily. This receptor was obtained from a human donor with alopecia areata. The rearrangement joins TRBV7-8 to TRBJ2-3; D remains unclear. The starting material was CD4+ T cells sorted from blood, obtained at week 24, from a patient treated with tofacitinib. The CDR3 nucleotides read TGTGCCAGCAGAAAGGACGTTGCAGATACGCAGTATTTT. Amino acids: CASRKDVADTQYF.